This record covers a single T cell receptor (beta chain). Its matching antigen is unknown. The data derive from a study of cytomegalovirus exposure and HLA in healthy donors. V shed 1 base and J 3 bases; nucleotides not matched to a gene: 1. The germline V gene encodes CDR1 MDHEN and CDR2 SYDVKM. The CDR3 has 14 amino acids. Amplification used 60 Vbeta primers and 13 Jbeta primers. The table came from immunoSEQ multiplex PCR; TCRdb's copy has only in-frame clones and leaves some out. Of 150,000 to 200,000 clones listed, around 80% are singletons. Regarding the study as a whole: In a later analysis, productive TCRs from donors in an Asian-associated ancestry cluster reportedly carried fewer N-insertions than the cohort mean. Most CMV-associated TCR beta chains were later found to appear HLA-restricted.

The TCR originated in a woman between 45 and 60 years old in good health and CMV-seropositive. The chain carries TRBV28 and TRBJ1-1, with 8 positions matching TRBD1. The sample was PBMCs. In DNA form, the CDR3 reads TGTGCCAGCAGTTTATACAGGGGGGACACTGAAGCTTTCTTT. It encodes CASSLYRGDTEAFF.